This TCR beta chain appears in the sequencing data of a study of blood T cell repertoires in COVID-19. Turning to the study itself: Samples came from the United States, Italy and Spain, spanning acute and convalescent COVID-19.

In the original analysis: Quantification of nucleated cells was approximated via reference gene primer amplification. The method was immunoSEQ multiplex PCR; TCRdb's version includes in-frame clones alone and lacks a portion of them. V and J calls plus clone size are reproduced from that table; the DNA served to infer D and trimming. The data show hundreds of thousands of clones, around 86% seen once. Germline V gene lookup returns CDR1 SGHAT and CDR2 FQNNGV. CDR3 length: 14 residues. V was clipped by 2 bases and J by 2 bases, with 6 bases between them. The material sequenced was PBMCs or T cells enriched from blood (not recorded which). The rearrangement uses TRBV11-2 and TRBJ1-4; D call uncertain. This TCR was recovered from a woman in her 50s who had recovered from COVID-19. CDR3 DNA sequence: TGTGCCAGCAGCTTAAGCATTACTAATGAAAAACTGTTTTTT. It encodes CASSLSITNEKLFF.